The 31 T cell receptor beta chains listed next were all sequenced from one sample in a study of blood T cell repertoires in COVID-19. The assay was immunoSEQ multiplex PCR, and TCRdb's table has in-frame clones only and misses some. In the table there are approximately 210,000 clones, nearly 90% of which are singletons. Material: peripheral blood. The receptors originated from a woman aged 40 to 50 who had recovered from COVID-19.

CDR3 residues: CAIRDRMNTEAFF. The CDR3 DNA reads TGTGCCATTCGGGACAGGATGAACACTGAAGCTTTCTTT. The rearrangement links TRBV28 to TRBJ1-1; 8 bases map to TRBD1. Germline values: CDR1 MDHEN, CDR2 SYDVKM. The CDR3 totals 13 residues. V was pared by 10 bases and J by 0 bases, with 4 bases of the junction left unmatched.

The J gene is TRBJ1-5, the V gene TRBV18; 7 nucleotides align to TRBD1. Germline V lookup: CDR1 KGHSH, CDR2 LQKENI. The CDR3 runs 14 residues. Trimming at V came to 6 bases and at J to 8 bases, leaving 10 bases not matched to a gene. CDR3 amino acids: CASSQGQALEPQHF. CDR3 nucleotide sequence: TGTGCCAGCTCCCAAGGACAGGCCCTCGAGCCCCAGCATTTT. The full variable domain, its missing parts supplied by reference TRBV18 and TRBJ1-5, is NAGVMQNPRHLVRRRGQEARLRCSPMKGHSHVYWYRQLPEEGLKFMVYLQKENIIDESGMPKERFSAEFPKEGPSILRIQQVVRGDSAAYFCASSQGQALEPQHFGDGTRLSIL.

This chain uses TRBV27 with TRBJ1-2; D ambiguous. The germline gives CDR1 MNHEY, CDR2 SMNVEV (reference sequence). The CDR3 contains 14 residues. V lost 3 bases and J 2 bases, leaving 10 bases between the germline ends. In DNA, the CDR3 is TGTGCCAGCAGTTTCGATCACAGCAACTATGGCTACACCTTC. Its translation: CASSFDHSNYGYTF.

V and J are TRBV5-1 and TRBJ2-1; 8 bases agree with TRBD2. CDR3 length: 13 amino acids. Germline assignment: CDR1 SGHRS and CDR2 YFSETQ. The junction had 8 bases not matched to a gene; V was cut back by 0 bases and J by 15 bases. This chain's CDR3 is CASSLEDSGTPFF. The CDR3 DNA follows: TGCGCCAGCAGCTTGGAAGATAGCGGGACTCCGTTCTTC.

V and J are TRBV5-8 and TRBJ2-1; D unclear. Germline V gene sequence: CDR1 SGHTS, CDR2 YDEGEE. The V and J ends lost 0 bases and 4 bases respectively, with 5 bases between them. The CDR3 has 13 amino acids. DNA of the CDR3: TGTGCCAGCAGCTTGGCGGTTTACAATGAGCAGTTCTTC. Amino acids: CASSLAVYNEQFF.

V usage is TRBV16 and J usage is TRBJ2-1; TRBD2 matches 11 bases. Per germline, CDR1 KGHSY and CDR2 FQNENV. After removal of 1 base from V and 7 bases from J, the junction contained 6 bases not matched to a gene. The CDR3 consists of 16 residues. CDR3: CASSQYPSGRWNEQFF. The CDR3 region has the DNA TGTGCCAGCAGCCAATATCCTAGCGGGAGGTGGAATGAGCAGTTCTTC.

This chain links TRBV5-1 with TRBJ2-7; D gene unclear. Germline V gives CDR1 SGHRS, CDR2 YFSETQ. CDR3 length equals 15 residues. The V end was cut by 0 bases, the J end by 5 bases, with 15 bases between. Here the CDR3 DNA reads TGCGCCAGCAGCTTGGACCCGTGGGCAGTGGACGAGCAGTACTTC. As protein: CASSLDPWAVDEQYF.

A single count supports this clone. The chain has TRBV6-1 and TRBJ1-2; D is perhaps TRBD1 (5 bases). V lost 3 bases to trimming and J lost 4 bases, with 15 bases between them. From germline, CDR1 is MNHNS and CDR2 SASEGT. This CDR3 contains 15 residues. The CDR3, as DNA: TGTGCCAGCAGTGATGGTCAACCGGGACTCTATGGCTACACCTTC. The encoded protein is CASSDGQPGLYGYTF.

V gene TRBV19 combines with J gene TRBJ1-2, with D perhaps matching TRBD1 (6 bases). The CDR3 loop spans 14 amino acids. Trimming removed 10 bases from V and 2 bases from J, with 17 bases in between. The V gene's germline CDR1 is LNHDA and CDR2 SQIVND (reference sequence). The CDR3 loop reads CATRETDRNYGYTF. The CDR3 region has the DNA TGTGCCACCCGAGAAACTGACAGGAACTATGGCTACACCTTC.

The chain combines TRBV5-6 with TRBJ1-1; D is unclear. The V and J ends lost 5 bases and 4 bases respectively, with 12 bases between them. Germline-derived CDR1 and CDR2 are SGHDT and YYEEEE. The CDR3 totals 13 residues. The CDR3 DNA follows: TGTGCCAGCAGTCCCTATCATTCCACTGAAGCTTTCTTT. This gives the protein CASSPYHSTEAFF. Full variable domain (outside the CDR3, taken from reference TRBV5-6 and TRBJ1-1): DAGVTQSPTHLIKTRGQQVTLRCSPKSGHDTVSWYQQALGQGPQFIFQYYEEEERQRGNFPDRFSGHQFPNYSSELNVNALLLGDSALYLCASSPYHSTEAFFGQGTRLTVV.

The sample holds a few counts of this clone. CDR3 sequence reads: CASSRGEGEDTEAFF. CDR3 bases: TGTGCCAGCAGCCGAGGGGAGGGGGAGGACACTGAAGCTTTCTTT. The chain joins TRBV4-2 to TRBJ1-1, with D possibly matching TRBD1 (6 bases). The CDR3 is 15 residues long. Trimming took 4 bases from V and 3 from J, leaving 15 bases between them. Germline V gene sequence: CDR1 LGHNA, CDR2 YNFKEQ.

V usage is TRBV9 and J usage is TRBJ2-3; 9 bases agree with TRBD2. The length of the CDR3 is 19 residues. The trim removed 4 bases at V and 2 bases at J, leaving 17 bases unmatched. The V gene's germline CDR1 is SGDLS and CDR2 YYNGEE. DNA of the CDR3: TGTGCCAGCAGCCCTGCTTCCCATGGACTAGCGTTGCCCACAGATACGCAGTATTTT. Translation gives CASSPASHGLALPTDTQYF.

The chain is built from TRBV19 and TRBJ2-3, with a weak D call TRBD1 (5 bases). V dropped 7 bases and J dropped 6 bases, with 14 bases sitting between them. Germline loops: CDR1 LNHDA, CDR2 SQIVND (reference sequence). This CDR3 comprises 13 residues. The CDR3 here is CASNLRVTDTQYF. CDR3 DNA sequence: TGTGCCAGTAACCTCAGGGTGACGGATACGCAGTATTTT.

This clone is a singleton in its sample. The chain is built from TRBV5-5 and TRBJ2-5, with unresolved D. This CDR3 has 18 amino acids. From germline, CDR1 is SGHKS and CDR2 YYEKEE (reference sequence). Trimming removed 1 base at V and 3 bases at J, with 22 bases between. The CDR3 nucleotides are TGTGCCAGCAGCTTGACGGTTACGCGGTTACCCCTCAAAGAGACCCAGTACTTC. It codes for CASSLTVTRLPLKETQYF.

The V gene is TRBV6-5, the J gene TRBJ1-6; maybe TRBD1 (5 bases). The CDR3 has 15 residues. Germline V CDR1 and CDR2: MNHEY, SVGAGI. Trimming took off 2 bases at V and 8 bases at J, with 13 bases between the two ends. The DNA of the CDR3 is TGTGCCAGCAGTTACGCCAGGGAGGTGCATTCACCCCTCCACTTT. It codes for CASSYAREVHSPLHF.

Points on this clone: The identical CDR3 is also encoded by other nucleotide sequences in the sample. V gene TRBV18 combines with J gene TRBJ1-1; D is unclear. The CDR3 extends over 14 amino acids. Germline lookup yields CDR1 KGHSH and CDR2 LQKENI. V was trimmed by 2 bases and J by 4 bases, leaving 11 bases between them. CDR3 bases: TGTGCCAGCTCACCAGAGGCCGGGAGCACTGAAGCTTTCTTT. Residues: CASSPEAGSTEAFF.

The chain has TRBV28 and TRBJ1-1; D call uncertain. This CDR3 is built from 13 residues. The V end lost 2 bases, the J end lost 4 bases, and 8 bases lay between the germline ends. In germline, CDR1 is MDHEN, CDR2 SYDVKM. In nucleotides, the CDR3 is TGTGCCAGCAGTTTAATCGGGGTCACTGAAGCTTTCTTT. Encoded protein: CASSLIGVTEAFF.

The chain employs TRBV5-5 and TRBJ2-1; possibly TRBD2 for D (6 bases). The V end lost 6 bases, the J end lost 3 bases, and 13 bases lay between the germline ends. The CDR3 runs to 14 residues. CDR1 is SGHKS and CDR2 is YYEKEE in the germline V gene (reference sequence). The CDR3 coding sequence is TGTGCCAGCATCTTAGGGGACTTCTACAATGAGCAGTTCTTC. Protein sequence: CASILGDFYNEQFF.

J is TRBJ2-1 and V is TRBV27; 7 nucleotides align to TRBD2. Trimming cost V 6 bases and J 0 bases; bases outside gene matches: 8. CDR1 and CDR2 (germline): MNHEY, SMNVEV (reference sequence). This CDR3 has 16 residues. CDR3 nucleotides: TGTGCCAGCAGAAACCCGGGACTACCCTCCTACAATGAGCAGTTCTTC. Translation: CASRNPGLPSYNEQFF.

This chain uses TRBV7-3 with TRBJ2-7; TRBD1 matches at 7 bases. With 6 bases clipped from V and 0 bases from J, the junction kept 5 bases outside the gene matches. CDR3 size: 14 residues. The germline CDR1 and CDR2 sequences are SGHTA and FQGTGA. CDR3 amino acids: CASRPGGSSYEQYF. CDR3 bases: TGTGCCAGCAGGCCAGGGGGAAGCTCCTACGAGCAGTACTTC.

CDR3 DNA sequence: TGTGCCAGCAGCCGGGACAGCTCCTACAATGAGCAGTTCTTC. Its translation is CASSRDSSYNEQFF. The chain is built from TRBV7-8 and TRBJ2-1, with 7 bases matching TRBD1. Looked up from germline, CDR1 is SGHVS and CDR2 is FQNEAQ. The CDR3 loop spans 14 amino acids. The V gene end was trimmed by 5 bases and the J gene end by 0 bases; junction bases not matched to a gene: 1. Full variable domain (rest looked up from reference TRBV7-8 and TRBJ2-1): GAGVSQSPRYKVAKRGQDVALRCDPISGHVSLFWYQQALGQGPEFLTYFQNEAQLDKSGLPSDRFFAERPEGSVSTLKIQRTQQEDSAVYLCASSRDSSYNEQFFGPGTRLTVL.

The chain carries TRBV9 and TRBJ2-5; 7 bases align to TRBD2. Germline assignment: CDR1 SGDLS and CDR2 YYNGEE. This CDR3 contains 16 residues. With 5 bases clipped from V and 2 bases from J, the junction kept 12 bases outside the gene matches. The CDR3 coding sequence is TGTGCCAGCAGTGCTACGAGTACTAGCGCACAAGAGACCCAGTACTTC. It is translated as CASSATSTSAQETQYF.

The chain recombines TRBV5-6 with TRBJ2-5, with D perhaps matching TRBD2 (6 bases). This CDR3 region has 14 residues. The V and J ends lost 1 base and 5 bases respectively, with 12 bases between them. Germline V gives CDR1 SGHDT, CDR2 YYEEEE. CDR3 sequence reads: CASSLLGRGETQYF. Written as DNA, the CDR3 is TGTGCCAGCAGCTTGTTGGGTCGGGGGGAGACCCAGTACTTC.

The gene calls are TRBV7-8 and TRBJ1-1; D is undetermined. Trimming cost V 5 bases and J 0 bases, with 13 bases left between them. This CDR3 is built from 15 residues. Germline CDR1 SGHVS, CDR2 FQNEAQ. CDR3 amino acids: CASSRLSGMNTEAFF. The CDR3 nucleotides read TGTGCCAGCAGCCGACTTTCGGGGATGAACACTGAAGCTTTCTTT.

The chain carries TRBV5-6 and TRBJ2-7; D gene uncertain. Trimming removed 2 bases at V and 6 bases at J, with 6 bases between. There are 11 residues in the CDR3. Per the germline V gene, CDR1 is SGHDT and CDR2 is YYEEEE. The CDR3 coding sequence is TGTGCCAGCAGCTTTGCCAGCGAGCAGTACTTC. Its protein is CASSFASEQYF.

The chain has TRBV5-1 and TRBJ2-3, with TRBD2 as a possible D gene (6 bases). Germline CDR1 reads SGHRS; CDR2 reads YFSETQ. Deletions cut 5 bases from V and 4 bases from J, with 20 bases between. The CDR3 spans 16 residues. The CDR3 region has the DNA TGCGCCAGCAGTACATGGGGCGGGATGAGTGCAGATACGCAGTATTTT. It yields the protein CASSTWGGMSADTQYF.

The chain joins TRBV13 to TRBJ1-2; 9 bases are shared with TRBD1. This CDR3 is 14 amino acids long. Trimming cost V 3 bases and J 4 bases; bases outside gene matches: 3. CDR1 is PRHDT, CDR2 FYEKMQ, per germline (reference sequence). In DNA, the CDR3 is TGTGCCAGCAGCTTTACAGGGGGCGGCTATGGCTACACCTTC. It encodes CASSFTGGGYGYTF.

A word on this clone: This CDR3 is also generated by other DNA sequences in the sample. J is TRBJ1-2 and V is TRBV28; D is undetermined. In germline, CDR1 is MDHEN, CDR2 SYDVKM. With 6 bases removed from V and 0 bases from J, the gap between germline ends came to 5 bases. This CDR3 is built from 12 residues. The DNA of the CDR3 is TGTGCCAGCAGCCTCGCTAACTATGGCTACACCTTC. Translation gives CASSLANYGYTF.

The DNA for the CDR3 is TGCGCCAGCAGCCAAGGGGCGGGAACAGATACGCAGTATTTT. As protein: CASSQGAGTDTQYF. The genes are TRBV4-3 and TRBJ2-3; a weak D match, TRBD2 (6 bases). From germline, CDR1 is LGHNA and CDR2 YSLEER. Trimming cost V 1 base and J 3 bases, with 8 bases left between them. The CDR3 extends over 14 amino acids.

The V call is TRBV25-1, the J call TRBJ2-7; D is unresolved. V was shortened by 2 bases and J by 0 bases, with 8 bases between the two germline ends. Per the germline V gene, CDR1 is MGHDK and CDR2 is SYGVNS. CDR3 length equals 14 residues. The CDR3 reads CASSEGPSSYEQYF. The DNA for the CDR3 is TGTGCCAGCAGTGAAGGTCCCAGCTCCTACGAGCAGTACTTC.

The chain employs TRBV5-6 and TRBJ2-1, with 10 bases that match TRBD2. The germline gives CDR1 SGHDT, CDR2 YYEEEE. V lost 4 bases and J lost 1; bases outside the gene matches: 14. This CDR3 is 19 amino acids long. The CDR3: CASSPFEASGSTSYNEQFF. DNA of the CDR3: TGTGCCAGCAGCCCCTTCGAGGCTAGCGGGAGTACGTCCTACAATGAGCAGTTCTTC.